This TCR beta chain was identified in a study of blood T cells in healthy people across ages. The V and J ends lost 5 bases and 7 bases respectively, with 21 bases between them. Germline V lookup: CDR1 MNHNS, CDR2 SASEGT. CDR3 length equals 16 residues. Sample-barcoded 5' priming and a J-beta primer mix drove a second PCR of about 6 to 12 cycles. Every single cDNA molecule received a tag from a template-switch adaptor with 12 random nucleotides. Each CDR3 protein gets one entry after TCRdb re-called the 5' RACE reads with MiXCR. Among roughly 500,000 distinct CDR3 sequences listed, roughly 28% were seen once. Donors gave ten milliliters of peripheral blood apiece. This clonotype showed up just a few times. What it binds is not known. Study observations and caveats: Observed TCR beta diversity per million T cells went down as age went up. This fall followed a roughly linear course with age.

This sequence joins TRBV6-1 and TRBJ2-1; D may match TRBD1 or TRBD2 (5 bases each). The TCR sequence derives from a woman in her 70s in good health. Sequencing was carried out using blood. CDR3 in DNA: TGTGCCAGCAGTCTTCCTGGTGGGGGTTCAAGGAATGAGCAGTTCTTC. It specifies CASSLPGGGSRNEQFF.